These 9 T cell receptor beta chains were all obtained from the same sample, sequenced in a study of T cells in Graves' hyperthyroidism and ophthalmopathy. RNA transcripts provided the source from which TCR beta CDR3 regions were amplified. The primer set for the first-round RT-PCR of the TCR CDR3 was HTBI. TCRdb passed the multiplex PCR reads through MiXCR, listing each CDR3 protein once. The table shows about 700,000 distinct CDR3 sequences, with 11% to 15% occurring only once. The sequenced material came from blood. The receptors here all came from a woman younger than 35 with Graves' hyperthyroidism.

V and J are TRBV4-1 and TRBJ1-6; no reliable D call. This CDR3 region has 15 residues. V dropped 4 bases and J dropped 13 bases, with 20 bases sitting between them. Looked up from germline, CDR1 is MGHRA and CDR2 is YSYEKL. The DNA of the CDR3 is TGCGCCAGCAGCCTAGGTCTGAGTCGGTTCAGTCCCCTCCACTTT. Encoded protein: CASSLGLSRFSPLHF.

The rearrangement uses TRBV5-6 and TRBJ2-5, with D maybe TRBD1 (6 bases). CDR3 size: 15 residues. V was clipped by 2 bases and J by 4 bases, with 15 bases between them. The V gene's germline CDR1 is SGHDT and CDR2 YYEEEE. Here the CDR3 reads CASSFGTYFTETQYF. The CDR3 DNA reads TGTGCCAGCAGCTTCGGGACATATTTTACAGAGACCCAGTACTTC.

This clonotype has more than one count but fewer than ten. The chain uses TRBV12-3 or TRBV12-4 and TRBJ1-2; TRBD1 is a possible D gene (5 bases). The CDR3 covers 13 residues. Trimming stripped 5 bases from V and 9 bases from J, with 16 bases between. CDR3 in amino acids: CASSRVGPGSYTF. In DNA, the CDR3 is TGTGCCAGCAGTCGAGTGGGACCCGGAAGCTACACCTTC.

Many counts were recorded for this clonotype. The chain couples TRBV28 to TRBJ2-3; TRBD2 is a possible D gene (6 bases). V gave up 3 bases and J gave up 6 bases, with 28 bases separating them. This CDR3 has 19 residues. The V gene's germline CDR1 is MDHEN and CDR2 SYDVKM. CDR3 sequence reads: CASSLPRDSLARTLDTQYF. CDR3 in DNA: TGTGCCAGCAGTTTGCCTCGAGATTCACTAGCCCGGACTTTGGATACGCAGTATTTT.

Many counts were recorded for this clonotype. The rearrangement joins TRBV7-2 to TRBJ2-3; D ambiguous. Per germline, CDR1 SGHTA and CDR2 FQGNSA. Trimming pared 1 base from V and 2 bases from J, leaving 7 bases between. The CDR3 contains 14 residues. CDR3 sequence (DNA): TGTGCCAGCAGCTTAGGCTCCTTCACAGATACGCAGTATTTT. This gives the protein CASSLGSFTDTQYF.

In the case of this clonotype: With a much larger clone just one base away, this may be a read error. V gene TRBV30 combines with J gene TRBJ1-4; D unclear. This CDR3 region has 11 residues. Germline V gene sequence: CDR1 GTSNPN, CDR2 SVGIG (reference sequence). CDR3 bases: TGTGCCTGGGGTGTATCCGGGAAACTGTTTTTT. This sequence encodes CAWGVSGKLFF.

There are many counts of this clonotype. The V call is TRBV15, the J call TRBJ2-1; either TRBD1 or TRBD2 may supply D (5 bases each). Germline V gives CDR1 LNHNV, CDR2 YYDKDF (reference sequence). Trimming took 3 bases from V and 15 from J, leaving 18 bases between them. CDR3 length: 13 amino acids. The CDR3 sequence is CATSSHLTEGLFF. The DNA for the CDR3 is TGTGCCACCAGCAGTCATCTGACAGAGGGGTTGTTCTTC. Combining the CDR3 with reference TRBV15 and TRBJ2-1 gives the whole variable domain DAMVIQNPRYQVTQFGKPVTLSCSQTLNHNVMYWYQQKSSQAPKLLFHYYDKDFNNEADTPDNFQSRRPNTSFCFLDIRSPGLGDTAMYLCATSSHLTEGLFFGPGTRLTVL.

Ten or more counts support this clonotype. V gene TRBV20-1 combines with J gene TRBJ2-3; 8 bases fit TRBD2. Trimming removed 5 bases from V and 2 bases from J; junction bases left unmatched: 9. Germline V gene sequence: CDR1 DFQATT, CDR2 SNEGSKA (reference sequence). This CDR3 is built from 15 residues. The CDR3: CSAVGAGDLTDTQYF. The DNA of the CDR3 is TGCAGTGCTGTAGGAGCGGGGGATCTCACAGATACGCAGTATTTT.

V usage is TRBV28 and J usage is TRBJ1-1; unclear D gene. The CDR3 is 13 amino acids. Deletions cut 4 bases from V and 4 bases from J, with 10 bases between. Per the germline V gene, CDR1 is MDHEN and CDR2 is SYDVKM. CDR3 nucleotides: TGTGCCAGCAGTTACTTTCGGGGCACTGAAGCTTTCTTT. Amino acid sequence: CASSYFRGTEAFF. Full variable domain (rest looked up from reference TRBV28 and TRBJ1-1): DVKVTQSSRYLVKRTGEKVFLECVQDMDHENMFWYRQDPGLGLRLIYFSYDVKMKEKGDIPEGYSVSREKKERFSLILESASTNQTSMYLCASSYFRGTEAFFGQGTRLTVV.